Reported below is one TCR beta chain. The antigen is not known. The source of the sample is a study of Ad26.COV2.S vaccination and SARS-CoV-2 variants. The treatment is: roughly 19 received Ad26.COV2.S at low or high dose, single or two shots; several received placebo; per-sample allocation not given. Sampling was performed 63 days after the first vaccine or placebo injection. Expressing Wuhan-strain SARS-CoV-2 spike, an Ad26 vector served as the vaccine. The ends were cut back, 3 bases at V and 9 bases at J, with 18 bases in the middle. Germline CDR1 and CDR2: LGHDT and YNNKEL (reference sequence). CDR3 length equals 15 residues. TCRdb keeps only in-frame clones here, not all; method: immunoSEQ multiplex PCR. The data show about 420,000 clones, more than 75% seen once. Notes on the study in general: Marked by substantial breadth, spike-specific CD8+ and CD4+ T cell responses were reportedly seen after vaccination.

The input for sequencing was peripheral blood, taken in a trial of Ad26.COV2.S vaccine versus placebo. The rearrangement links TRBV3-1 (or the pseudogene TRBV3-2) to TRBJ2-1; D might be TRBD2 (5 bases). The sequence was obtained from a person aged 18-65 years who received the Ad26.COV2.S COVID-19 vaccine or a placebo. DNA of the CDR3: TGTGCCAGCAGCCAGGACCCGGGAACGCCGGCTGAGCAGTTCTTC. Protein product: CASSQDPGTPAEQFF.